The rows below give T cell receptor beta chains drawn from one sample of a study of cytomegalovirus exposure and HLA in healthy donors. Here immunoSEQ multiplex PCR was the method, and the copy in TCRdb shows in-frame clones only, minus some. The top ten hold about 3.1% of the sample, which has more than 95,000 clones, under 20% seen once. Material: PBMCs. The receptors were sampled from a female donor in good health and CMV-seropositive. Each CDR3 is given with its conserved first and last residue. A D gene is named only where the DNA matches it firmly. Clone size is not always given. Where it is, it says once, few, many or a class for expanded clones.

DNA: TGTGCCTGGAAACGCCCGGGACTAACGGAGCAGTACTTC
CDR3: CAWKRPGLTEQYF
J: TRBJ2-7
D: TRBD2
size: few
V: TRBV30

DNA: TGTGCCAGCAGCGTAGGACTAGCGGAATCCTCCTACGAGCAGTACTTC
CDR3: CASSVGLAESSYEQYF
J: TRBJ2-7
D: TRBD2
size: -
V: TRBV9

DNA: TGCGCCAGCAGCCAGGAGGGGGCCAGCACAGATACGCAGTATTTT
CDR3: CASSQEGASTDTQYF
J: TRBJ2-3
D: -
size: -
V: TRBV4-1

DNA: TGTGCCAGCAGCTTAAGGGGAAACACTGAAGCTTTCTTT
CDR3: CASSLRGNTEAFF
J: TRBJ1-1
D: -
size: -
V: TRBV7-2

DNA: TGCAGTGCTAGCGGGAGCTACGAGCAGTACTTC
CDR3: CSASGSYEQYF
J: TRBJ2-7
D: -
size: -
V: TRBV20-1

DNA: TGCGCCAGCAGCCCGGGGGGGGCAGCAGATACGCAGTATTTT
CDR3: CASSPGGAADTQYF
J: TRBJ2-3
D: TRBD2
size: few
V: TRBV4-1

DNA: TGTGCCAGCAGCCCGACGAACAGGGAAAACTATGGCTACACCTTC
CDR3: CASSPTNRENYGYTF
J: TRBJ1-2
D: -
size: -
V: TRBV7-2

DNA: TGTGCCAGCAGCTTGTCTTTGTGGACTAATGTAGAGACCCAGTACTTC
CDR3: CASSLSLWTNVETQYF
J: TRBJ2-5
D: -
size: -
V: TRBV5-5

DNA: TGTGCCAGCAGTGTAGGGGGTAGCAATCAGCCCCAGCATTTT
CDR3: CASSVGGSNQPQHF
J: TRBJ1-5
D: -
size: -
V: TRBV28

DNA: TGTGCCATCGGACCCGCTGGGACAGGCGGACCCAGCCCTAACTATGGCTACACCTTC
CDR3: CAIGPAGTGGPSPNYGYTF
J: TRBJ1-2
D: TRBD1
size: -
V: TRBV10-3

DNA: TGCGCCAGCAGCGCCCAACTAGCGGGGGGGCTCAATGAGCAGTTCTTC
CDR3: CASSAQLAGGLNEQFF
J: TRBJ2-1
D: TRBD2
size: -
V: TRBV10-2

DNA: TGTGCCAGCAGTTCGGCGAGTTACAGGCTGACGACGCCCCACGAGCAGTACTTC
CDR3: CASSSASYRLTTPHEQYF
J: TRBJ2-7
D: -
size: few
V: TRBV28

DNA: TGTGCCACCAGCAGAGCCAGGCTTAACTATGGCTACACCTTC
CDR3: CATSRARLNYGYTF
J: TRBJ1-2
D: -
size: -
V: TRBV15

DNA: TGTGCCAGTAGTTCCCCCGGGACTAGCGGGAGGGCTAAGCAGTTCTTC
CDR3: CASSSPGTSGRAKQFF
J: TRBJ2-1
D: TRBD2
size: once
V: TRBV19

DNA: TGTGCCATCAGTGGACAGATGAGCTCTGGAAACACCATATATTTT
CDR3: CAISGQMSSGNTIYF
J: TRBJ1-3
D: -
size: few
V: TRBV10-3

DNA: TGTGCCAGCAGCTCGGACAGGCATAGCAATCAGCCCCAGCATTTT
CDR3: CASSSDRHSNQPQHF
J: TRBJ1-5
D: TRBD1
size: -
V: TRBV7-2

DNA: TGTGCCAGCAATCGGGACAGGACGGCCGGGGAGCTGTTTTTT
CDR3: CASNRDRTAGELFF
J: TRBJ2-2
D: TRBD1
size: -
V: TRBV6-1

DNA: TGTGCCAGCAGCTTGGTTGACAGCTCAAACACCGGGGAGCTGTTTTTT
CDR3: CASSLVDSSNTGELFF
J: TRBJ2-2
D: -
size: -
V: TRBV5-4

DNA: TGTGCCATCAGTCCGACTAGCGGGAGGGCCAATCCCGGGGAGCTGTTTTTT
CDR3: CAISPTSGRANPGELFF
J: TRBJ2-2
D: TRBD2
size: -
V: TRBV10-3

DNA: TGCGCCAGCAGCCAAGATAGCGGGAGGCAGAACACCGGGGAGCTGTTTTTT
CDR3: CASSQDSGRQNTGELFF
J: TRBJ2-2
D: TRBD2
size: -
V: TRBV4-3

DNA: TGTGCCAGCAGCACGGGAACGGTCGAAGCTTTCTTT
CDR3: CASSTGTVEAFF
J: TRBJ1-1
D: -
size: -
V: TRBV7-2

DNA: TGTGCCAGCTGCGGGACCGGGGGTTCACCCCTCCACTTT
CDR3: CASCGTGGSPLHF
J: TRBJ1-6
D: -
size: few
V: TRBV6-5

DNA: TGTGCCAGCTCAGGGGAAGGGGAGACCCAGTACTTC
CDR3: CASSGEGETQYF
J: TRBJ2-5
D: -
size: -
V: TRBV2

DNA: TGTGCCAGCAGTTACGGAGGAACCTACGAGCAGTACTTC
CDR3: CASSYGGTYEQYF
J: TRBJ2-7
D: -
size: few
V: TRBV6-5

DNA: TGTGCCAGCAGCTCCGAGATTGAAGCTTTCTTT
CDR3: CASSSEIEAFF
J: TRBJ1-1
D: -
size: -
V: TRBV5-4

DNA: TGTGCCAGCAGCTTGGGACAGGGGATTTACGAGCAGTACTTC
CDR3: CASSLGQGIYEQYF
J: TRBJ2-7
D: TRBD1
size: -
V: TRBV5-4

DNA: TGTGCCAGCACCCCAGGTTGGGACACACCCCTCCACTTT
CDR3: CASTPGWDTPLHF
J: TRBJ1-6
D: -
size: -
V: TRBV25-1

DNA: TGTGCCAGTACCGGCAGAGGCCGGGCCAAAAACATTCAGTACTTC
CDR3: CASTGRGRAKNIQYF
J: TRBJ2-4
D: -
size: once
V: TRBV19

DNA: TGTGCCAGCAGCTCGGTCCCAAACTACGAGCAGTACTTC
CDR3: CASSSVPNYEQYF
J: TRBJ2-7
D: -
size: -
V: TRBV5-8

DNA: TGCGCCAGCACCTCGAAGGGGACGCAGTATTTT
CDR3: CASTSKGTQYF
J: TRBJ2-3
D: -
size: few
V: TRBV5-1

DNA: TGTGCCAGCAGTGGGACTAGCGGAATATACAATGAGCAGTTCTTC
CDR3: CASSGTSGIYNEQFF
J: TRBJ2-1
D: TRBD2
size: -
V: TRBV6-1

DNA: TGTGCCAGCGCAACTGGGATAGCGGGAGTCAAGTACTTC
CDR3: CASATGIAGVKYF
J: TRBJ2-5
D: TRBD2
size: few
V: TRBV19

DNA: TGTGCCAGCAGTCCCGGGACAGGGGGCACAGATACGCAGTATTTT
CDR3: CASSPGTGGTDTQYF
J: TRBJ2-3
D: TRBD1
size: few
V: TRBV28

DNA: TGTGCCAGCAGCGTCGACACTTACTCTGGAAACACCATATATTTT
CDR3: CASSVDTYSGNTIYF
J: TRBJ1-3
D: -
size: few
V: TRBV9

DNA: TGTGCCAGCAGCTTGGTTAGCGGGAACCCAATTTTT
CDR3: CASSLVSGNPIF
J: TRBJ1-4
D: -
size: -
V: TRBV7-9

DNA: TGTGCCGTCCGACCGGGGGAAAACTATGGCTACACCTTC
CDR3: CAVRPGENYGYTF
J: TRBJ1-2
D: -
size: few
V: TRBV10-3

DNA: TGTGCCAGCAGTTTCGGGACTCCCTCCTACAATGAGCAGTTCTTC
CDR3: CASSFGTPSYNEQFF
J: TRBJ2-1
D: -
size: many
V: TRBV6-5

DNA: TGTGCCAGCAGTGAGGTTTACGAGCAGTACTTC
CDR3: CASSEVYEQYF
J: TRBJ2-7
D: -
size: few
V: TRBV28

DNA: TGTGCCAGCAGCTTGTGGCGGGGGGGCTCCTACGAGCAGTACTTC
CDR3: CASSLWRGGSYEQYF
J: TRBJ2-7
D: TRBD2
size: -
V: TRBV5-4

DNA: TGTGCCAGCAGCCAATCGAGCAGGCAGGATACGCAGTATTTT
CDR3: CASSQSSRQDTQYF
J: TRBJ2-3
D: -
size: -
V: TRBV4-2

DNA: TGTGCCAGCAGTTTTAGGGGGATGACAGATACGCAGTATTTT
CDR3: CASSFRGMTDTQYF
J: TRBJ2-3
D: -
size: -
V: TRBV28

DNA: TGTGCCAGCGCCCAAACGGGGGGACAGGGTGAATACTTC
CDR3: CASAQTGGQGEYF
J: TRBJ2-7
D: TRBD1
size: few
V: TRBV4-2

DNA: TGTGCCAGCAGTTTAGCTCAGGGGACGGCGATTTACGAGCAGTACTTC
CDR3: CASSLAQGTAIYEQYF
J: TRBJ2-7
D: -
size: few
V: TRBV27

DNA: TGTGCCAGCAGCCCCCCGGGACAGGGACGTGGCTACACCTTC
CDR3: CASSPPGQGRGYTF
J: TRBJ1-2
D: TRBD1
size: -
V: TRBV7-2

DNA: TGCGCCAGCAGCCAACCGATGAATTCAGGGGACAATGAGCAGTTCTTC
CDR3: CASSQPMNSGDNEQFF
J: TRBJ2-1
D: -
size: -
V: TRBV4-1

DNA: TGCGCCAGCAGCCAAGATGGCGGTAGCTCCTACGAGCAGTACTTC
CDR3: CASSQDGGSSYEQYF
J: TRBJ2-7
D: -
size: few
V: TRBV4-3